This TCR beta chain is drawn from a study of cytomegalovirus exposure and HLA in healthy donors. Amplification used 60 Vbeta primers and 13 Jbeta primers. TCRdb keeps only in-frame clones here, not all; method: immunoSEQ multiplex PCR. Of more than 95,000 clones in the sample, approximately 70% are singletons; the top ten hold under 3.5%. The CDR3 covers 13 residues. Germline V gives CDR1 MNHNY, CDR2 SVGAGI (reference sequence). With 5 bases removed from V and 8 bases from J, the gap between germline ends came to 10 bases. The chain uses TRBV6-6 and TRBJ1-6; D ambiguous. Specimen: PBMCs. The origin of this receptor is a woman in her forties or fifties in good health and CMV-seronegative. CDR3 bases: TGTGCCAGCAGTCCCCAGTTCGATTCACCCCTCCACTTT. This sequence encodes CASSPQFDSPLHF.